Each of the 20 T cell receptor beta chains below was sequenced from the same sample in a study of T cells after yellow fever vaccination. TCRdb reprocessed the 5' RACE reads via MiXCR and lists one record per CDR3 protein. This sample has roughly 170,000 distinct CDR3 sequences, with 6.2% found just once. The sequencing used CD4+ T cells sorted from PBMCs, collected on the day of the first yellow fever vaccination. The origin of the receptors is a man aged 18 to 29 who received the YFV17D yellow fever vaccine.

The chain has TRBV7-1 and TRBJ2-5, with 8 bases lining up with TRBD2. TRBV7-1 is an ORF for which the function is uncertain. The CDR3 covers 19 residues. The CDR3 loop reads CVSSNQRRPEASGRETQYF. In DNA form, the CDR3 reads TGTGTCTCCAGTAATCAGAGGCGGCCTGAGGCTAGCGGGCGAGAGACCCAGTACTTC.

This clonotype was found a few times. The chain carries TRBV5-1 and TRBJ1-2; no reliable D call. The CDR3 is 14 amino acids. Trimming took off 0 bases at V and 8 bases at J, with 14 bases between the two ends. The germline V gene has CDR1 SGHRS and CDR2 YFSETQ. CDR3 protein: CASSLAGVGGGYTF. The CDR3 region has the DNA TGCGCCAGCAGCTTGGCAGGAGTTGGCGGAGGCTACACCTTC.

This clonotype was picked up many times. The rearrangement joins TRBV5-1 to TRBJ2-7; 7 nucleotides match TRBD1. Germline CDR1 SGHRS, CDR2 YFSETQ. The CDR3 runs 15 residues. The trim removed 3 bases at V and 0 bases at J, leaving 6 bases unmatched. The chain's CDR3 is CASSSGQFGSYEQYV. For the CDR3, the DNA is TGCGCCAGCAGCTCGGGACAGTTCGGCTCCTACGAGCAGTACGTC.

This clonotype occurred a few times. V and J are TRBV5-1 and TRBJ2-5, with D perhaps matching TRBD1 (6 bases). The CDR3 consists of 14 residues. Germline lookup yields CDR1 SGHRS and CDR2 YFSETQ. V shed 0 bases and J shed 3 bases, with 9 bases lying between them. The chain's CDR3 is CASSLVPGEETQYF. As DNA, the CDR3 is TGCGCCAGCAGCTTGGTACCAGGGGAAGAGACCCAGTACTTC. The entire variable domain, with the rest obtained from reference TRBV5-1 and TRBJ2-5, is as follows: KAGVTQTPRYLIKTRGQQVTLSCSPISGHRSVSWYQQTPGQGLQFLFEYFSETQRNKGNFPGRFSGRQFSNSRSEMNVSTLELGDSALYLCASSLVPGEETQYFGPGTRLLVL.

Only a few counts were recorded for this clonotype. This chain links TRBV6-6 with TRBJ2-7, with 9 bases identical to TRBD1. The CDR3 has 12 residues. Germline V gene data show CDR1 as MNHNY and CDR2 as SVGAGI (reference sequence). V was clipped by 8 bases and J by 1 base; unmatched bases: 0. The chain's CDR3 is CASGTGSYEQYV. In DNA form, the CDR3 reads TGTGCCAGCGGGACAGGGTCCTACGAGCAGTACGTC.

This clonotype was seen ten or more times. This chain connects TRBV4-3 to TRBJ2-1; TRBD2 matches at 8 bases. The CDR3 runs 15 residues. J was trimmed by 4 bases and V by 3 bases; bases with no gene match: 5. Germline assignment: CDR1 LGHNA and CDR2 YSLEER. DNA for the CDR3: TGCGCCAGCAGCCACCCGAGCGGGGGTTACAATGAGCAGTTCTTC. Its protein is CASSHPSGGYNEQFF.

This clonotype occurred many times. This chain joins TRBV12-3 or TRBV12-4 and TRBJ1-2; D is ambiguous. This CDR3 contains 12 residues. Trimming cost V 5 bases and J 0 bases, with 4 bases left between them. The CDR3 DNA sequence: TGTGCCAGCAGTCAAACTAACTATGGCTACACCTTC. Protein sequence: CASSQTNYGYTF.

This clonotype was observed a handful of times. CDR3 region: CASSITIDNYSGGYGYTF. DNA of the CDR3: TGCGCCAGCAGCATTACCATTGACAACTATAGTGGAGGCTATGGCTACACCTTC. The V and J genes are TRBV5-1 and TRBJ1-2; D is unclear. The germline CDR1 and CDR2 sequences are SGHRS and YFSETQ. V lost 4 bases and J lost 4, with 26 bases in between. The CDR3 loop spans 18 amino acids.

This clonotype was observed at least ten times. The J gene is TRBJ2-3, the V gene TRBV12-3 or TRBV12-4; 9 bases map to TRBD2. This CDR3 is 16 amino acids long. V dropped 6 bases and J dropped 0; count of bases not matched to a gene: 7. The CDR3: CASRLAGSASTDTQYF. The CDR3 nucleotides are TGTGCCAGCAGACTAGCGGGTTCCGCTAGCACAGATACGCAGTATTTT.

This clonotype occurred many times. The chain has TRBV4-3 and TRBJ1-4; no clear D gene. The CDR3 consists of 13 residues. Looked up from germline, CDR1 is LGHNA and CDR2 is YSLEER. V dropped 0 bases and J dropped 6 bases, with 5 bases sitting between them. For the CDR3, the DNA is TGCGCCAGCAGCCAAGATACCCATGAAAAACTGTTTTTT. Translation gives CASSQDTHEKLFF.

In its sample, this clonotype was seen a few times. The chain combines TRBV20-1 with TRBJ2-7; D tentatively reads TRBD1 or TRBD2 (6 bases each). The CDR3 is 15 amino acids. Germline assignment: CDR1 DFQATT and CDR2 SNEGSKA (reference sequence). Trimming took 3 bases from V and 0 from J, leaving 15 bases between them. This CDR3 reads CSASRGPRSSYEQYF. The CDR3 nucleotides read TGCAGTGCTAGTCGGGGGCCTAGGAGCTCCTACGAGCAGTACTTC.

This clonotype appeared a few times. The chain joins TRBV6-5 to TRBJ1-1, with a weak D call TRBD1 (5 bases). Germline-derived CDR1 and CDR2 are MNHEY and SVGAGI. The CDR3 consists of 16 residues. Trimming stripped 0 bases from V and 5 bases from J, with 16 bases between. CDR3 in amino acids: CASSYSPGGGETEAFF. As DNA, the CDR3 is TGTGCCAGCAGTTACTCCCCCGGCGGGGGTGAGACTGAAGCTTTCTTT.

This clonotype was counted at least ten times. The rearrangement links TRBV29-1 to TRBJ2-3; TRBD1 matches 10 bases. Germline V gene data show CDR1 as SQVTM and CDR2 as ANQGSEA. The CDR3 runs 15 residues. The J segment lost 2 bases and the V segment lost 7 bases, leaving 9 bases of the junction unmatched. The CDR3 bases are TGCAGCGCTGCCCCGGGACAGGGGATCACAGATACGCAGTATTTT. Translated: CSAAPGQGITDTQYF.

V usage is TRBV11-2 and J usage is TRBJ2-5, with 8 nucleotides matching TRBD1. From germline, CDR1 is SGHAT and CDR2 FQNNGV. J gave up 5 bases and V 5 bases, and 7 bases lay outside the gene matches. The CDR3 consists of 14 residues. The CDR3 sequence: CASSIGQGQETQYF. CDR3 nucleotides: TGTGCCAGCAGCATCGGACAGGGTCAGGAGACCCAGTACTTC.

In its sample, this clonotype was seen many times. This sequence joins TRBV4-3 and TRBJ1-6, with 8 bases lining up with TRBD1. The length of the CDR3 is 13 residues. V lost 3 bases, J lost 9 bases, and 1 base stayed unmatched. Germline-derived CDR1 and CDR2 are LGHNA and YSLEER. DNA of the CDR3: TGCGCCAGCAGCCAGGGGACAGGTTCACCCCTCCACTTT. Encoded protein: CASSQGTGSPLHF.

This clonotype appeared a few times. The chain uses TRBV6-1 and TRBJ1-1, with 8 bases identical to TRBD1. The J segment lost 7 bases and the V segment lost 6 bases, leaving 4 bases of the junction unmatched. Germline assignment: CDR1 MNHNS and CDR2 SASEGT. The length of the CDR3 is 12 residues. For the CDR3, the DNA is TGTGCCAGCAGGACAGGGGACAGTGAAGCTTTCTTT. Translated: CASRTGDSEAFF.

This clonotype was found many times. The chain recombines TRBV7-2 with TRBJ2-7; D is ambiguous. The CDR3 is 13 residues long. Germline CDR1 and CDR2: SGHTA and FQGNSA. Trimming left V 1 base short and J 6 bases short, with 10 bases between. CDR3 bases: TGTGCCAGCAGCTTAGATTGGGGTGGCGAGCAGTACTTC. Translating gives CASSLDWGGEQYF.

This clonotype appeared a few times. This rearrangement joins TRBV5-5 to TRBJ1-3; D remains ambiguous. Trimming took 0 bases from V and 4 from J, leaving 8 bases between them. Per the germline V gene, CDR1 is SGHKS and CDR2 is YYEKEE (reference sequence). The CDR3 contains 14 residues. The DNA for the CDR3 is TGTGCCAGCAGCTTGGAAGACCGCGGAAACACCATATATTTT. This translates into CASSLEDRGNTIYF.

This clonotype was recorded a few times. V gene TRBV28 combines with J gene TRBJ2-4, with D unclear. Germline CDR1 reads MDHEN; CDR2 reads SYDVKM. The CDR3 contains 14 residues. The V end lost 6 bases, the J end lost 0 bases, and 9 bases lay between the germline ends. CDR3 DNA: TGTGCCAGCAGCCCCTTCGAAGCCAAAAACATTCAGTACTTC. It encodes CASSPFEAKNIQYF.

This clonotype was counted only a few times. The gene calls are TRBV25-1 and TRBJ2-1, with D tentatively TRBD2 (7 bases). The CDR3 extends over 14 amino acids. Germline assignment: CDR1 MGHDK and CDR2 SYGVNS. Trimming cost V 4 bases and J 7 bases, with 14 bases left between them. The chain's CDR3 is CASSAGGPGNEQFF. The CDR3, as DNA: TGTGCCAGCAGTGCCGGGGGGCCTGGAAATGAGCAGTTCTTC.